One and the same sample provided the 3 T cell receptor beta chains below, sequenced in a study of shared clonotypes between healthy human individuals. Sequencing used immunoSEQ multiplex PCR; TCRdb keeps in-frame clones, though not all of them. The sample holds about 1 million clones, 75% seen once. What was sequenced was memory CD4+ T cells sorted from blood. Subset noted: CD45RA-negative fraction. These TCRs come from a man between 18 and 35 years old in good health.

The chain employs TRBV6-5 and TRBJ2-2; D call uncertain. This CDR3 comprises 14 residues. Per germline, CDR1 MNHEY and CDR2 SVGAGI. Trimming removed 7 bases at V and 1 base at J, with 10 bases between. CDR3 sequence reads: CASTSFRNTGELFF. Here the CDR3 DNA reads TGTGCCAGCACCTCATTTAGGAACACCGGGGAGCTGTTTTTT.

This clone was recorded only once. The chain couples TRBV19 to TRBJ1-5; 11 bases agree with TRBD1. Germline CDR1 and CDR2: LNHDA and SQIVND (reference sequence). J was trimmed by 4 bases and V by 6 bases; bases with no gene match: 11. There are 17 residues in the CDR3. In DNA, the CDR3 is TGTGCCAGTAGCCTACTCGGGACAGGGGGTCGTAATCAGCCCCAGCATTTT. It encodes CASSLLGTGGRNQPQHF.

The V gene is TRBV21-1, the J gene TRBJ2-1; the D segment call TRBD2 is taken from the table without a DNA check. TRBV21-1 is a documented pseudogene. The CDR3 contains 15 residues. CDR3 region: CASSKDTSGRDEQFF. The CDR3 DNA sequence: TGTGCCAGCAGCAAAGATACTAGCGGGAGAGATGAGCAGTTCTTC.